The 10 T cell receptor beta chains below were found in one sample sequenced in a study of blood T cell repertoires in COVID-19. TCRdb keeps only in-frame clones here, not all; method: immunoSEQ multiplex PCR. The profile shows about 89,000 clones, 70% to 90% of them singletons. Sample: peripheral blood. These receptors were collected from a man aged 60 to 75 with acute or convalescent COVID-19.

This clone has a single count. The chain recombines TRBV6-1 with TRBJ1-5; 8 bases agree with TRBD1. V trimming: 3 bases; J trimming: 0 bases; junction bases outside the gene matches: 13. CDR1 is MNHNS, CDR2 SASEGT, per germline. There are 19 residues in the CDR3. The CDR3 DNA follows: TGTGCCAGCAGTGACGGAGGACAGGGATCTACTTATAGCAATCAGCCCCAGCATTTT. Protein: CASSDGGQGSTYSNQPQHF.

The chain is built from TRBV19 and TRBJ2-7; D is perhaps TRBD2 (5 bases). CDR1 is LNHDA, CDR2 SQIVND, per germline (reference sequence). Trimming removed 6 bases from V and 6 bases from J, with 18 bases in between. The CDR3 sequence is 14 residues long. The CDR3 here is CASRSGRHYGEQYF. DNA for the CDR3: TGTGCCAGTAGAAGCGGCCGACATTATGGCGAGCAGTACTTC.

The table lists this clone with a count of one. CDR3: CASSLTGRQLQFF. CDR3 nucleotides: TGTGCCAGCAGCTTAACCGGGAGACAGCTGCAGTTCTTC. This chain uses TRBV7-3 with TRBJ2-1; D might be TRBD2 (6 bases). Per the germline V gene, CDR1 is SGHTA and CDR2 is FQGTGA. The CDR3 loop spans 13 amino acids. Between the trimmed V and J ends, which lost 0 bases and 12 bases, there was a span of 12 bases.

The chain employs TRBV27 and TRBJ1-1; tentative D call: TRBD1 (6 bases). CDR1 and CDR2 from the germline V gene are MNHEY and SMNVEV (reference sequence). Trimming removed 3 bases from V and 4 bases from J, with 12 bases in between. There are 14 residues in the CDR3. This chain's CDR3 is CASSLIQGSTEAFF. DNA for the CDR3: TGTGCCAGCAGTTTGATACAGGGATCCACTGAAGCTTTCTTT.

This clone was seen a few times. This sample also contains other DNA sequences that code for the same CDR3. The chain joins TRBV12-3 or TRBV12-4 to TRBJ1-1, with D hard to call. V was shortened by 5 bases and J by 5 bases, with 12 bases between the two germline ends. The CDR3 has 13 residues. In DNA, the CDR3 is TGTGCCAGCAGTCTCTCGGGAGGGACTGAAGCTTTCTTT. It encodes CASSLSGGTEAFF.

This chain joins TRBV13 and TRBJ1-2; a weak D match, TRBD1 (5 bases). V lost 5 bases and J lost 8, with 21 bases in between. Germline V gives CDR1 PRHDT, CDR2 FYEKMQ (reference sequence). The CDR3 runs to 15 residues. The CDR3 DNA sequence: TGTGCCAGCAGCGAGGGTGGGCGGAGGGGCTTCGGCTACACCTTC. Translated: CASSEGGRRGFGYTF.

The CDR3 here is CSVEGGEGEKLFF. The CDR3 nucleotides are TGCAGCGTTGAAGGGGGGGAAGGTGAAAAACTGTTTTTT. The chain joins TRBV29-1 to TRBJ1-4; a weak D match, TRBD1 (5 bases). Germline V gene sequence: CDR1 SQVTM, CDR2 ANQGSEA. CDR3 length: 13 amino acids. V was trimmed by 1 base and J by 7 bases, leaving 10 bases between them. The full variable domain, in which reference TRBV29-1 and TRBJ1-4 provide the parts outside the CDR3, is SAVISQKPSRDICQRGTSLTIQCQVDSQVTMMFWYRQQPGQSLTLIATANQGSEATYESGFVIDKFPISRPNLTFSTLTVSNMSPEDSSIYLCSVEGGEGEKLFFGSGTQLSVL.

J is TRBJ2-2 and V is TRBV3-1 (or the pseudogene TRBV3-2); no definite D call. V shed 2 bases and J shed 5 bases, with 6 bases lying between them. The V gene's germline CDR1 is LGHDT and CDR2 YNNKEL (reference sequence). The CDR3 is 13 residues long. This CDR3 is CASSQFPTGELFF. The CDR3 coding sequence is TGTGCCAGCAGCCAATTTCCTACCGGGGAGCTGTTTTTT.

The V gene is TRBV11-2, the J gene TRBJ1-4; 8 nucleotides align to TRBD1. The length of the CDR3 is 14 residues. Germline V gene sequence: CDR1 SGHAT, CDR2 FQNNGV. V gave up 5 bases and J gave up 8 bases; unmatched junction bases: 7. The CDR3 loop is CASSLGQGREKLFF. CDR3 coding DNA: TGTGCCAGCAGCCTCGGACAGGGTCGGGAAAAACTGTTTTTT. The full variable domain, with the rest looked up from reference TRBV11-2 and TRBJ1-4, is EAGVAQSPRYKIIEKRQSVAFWCNPISGHATLYWYQQILGQGPKLLIQFQNNGVVDDSQLPKDRFSAERLKGVDSTLKIQPAKLEDSAVYLCASSLGQGREKLFFGSGTQLSVL.

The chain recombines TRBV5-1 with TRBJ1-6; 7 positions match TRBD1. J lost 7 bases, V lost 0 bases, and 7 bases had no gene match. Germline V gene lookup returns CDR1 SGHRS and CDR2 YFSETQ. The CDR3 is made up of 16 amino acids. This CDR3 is CASSLGIGGANSPLHF. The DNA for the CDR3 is TGCGCCAGCAGCTTGGGAATAGGGGGCGCGAATTCACCCCTCCACTTT.